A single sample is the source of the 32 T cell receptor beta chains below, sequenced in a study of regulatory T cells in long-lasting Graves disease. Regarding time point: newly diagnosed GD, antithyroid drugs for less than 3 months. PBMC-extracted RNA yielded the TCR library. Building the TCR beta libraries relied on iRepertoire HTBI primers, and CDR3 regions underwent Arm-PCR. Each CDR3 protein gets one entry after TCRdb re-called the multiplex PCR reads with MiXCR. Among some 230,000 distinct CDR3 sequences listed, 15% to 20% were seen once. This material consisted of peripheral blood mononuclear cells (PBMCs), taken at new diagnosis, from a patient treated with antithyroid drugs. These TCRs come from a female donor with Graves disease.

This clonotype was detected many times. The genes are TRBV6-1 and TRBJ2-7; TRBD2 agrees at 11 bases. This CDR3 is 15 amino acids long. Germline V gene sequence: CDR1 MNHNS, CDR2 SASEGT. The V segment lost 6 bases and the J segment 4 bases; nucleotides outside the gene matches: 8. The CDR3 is CASRFTSGSVYEQYF. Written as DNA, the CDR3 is TGTGCCAGCAGGTTTACTAGCGGGAGTGTATACGAGCAGTACTTC.

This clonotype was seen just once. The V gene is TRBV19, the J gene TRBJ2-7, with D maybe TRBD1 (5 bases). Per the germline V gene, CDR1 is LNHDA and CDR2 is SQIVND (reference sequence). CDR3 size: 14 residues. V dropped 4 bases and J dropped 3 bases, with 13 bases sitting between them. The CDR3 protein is CASSSQGLDYEQYF. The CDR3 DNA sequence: TGTGCCAGTAGTAGCCAGGGTTTGGACTACGAGCAGTACTTC.

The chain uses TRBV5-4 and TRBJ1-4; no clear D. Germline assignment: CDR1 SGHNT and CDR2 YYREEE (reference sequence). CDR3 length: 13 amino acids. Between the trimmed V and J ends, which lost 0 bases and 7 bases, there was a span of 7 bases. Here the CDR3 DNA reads TGTGCCAGCAGCTTGGGACCTGGTGAAAAACTGTTTTTT. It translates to CASSLGPGEKLFF.

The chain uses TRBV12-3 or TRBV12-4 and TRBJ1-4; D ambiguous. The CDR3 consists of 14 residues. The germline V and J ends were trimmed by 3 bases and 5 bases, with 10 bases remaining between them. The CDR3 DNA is TGTGCCAGCAGTTTTTACCCCGAGAATGAAAAACTGTTTTTT. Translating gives CASSFYPENEKLFF.

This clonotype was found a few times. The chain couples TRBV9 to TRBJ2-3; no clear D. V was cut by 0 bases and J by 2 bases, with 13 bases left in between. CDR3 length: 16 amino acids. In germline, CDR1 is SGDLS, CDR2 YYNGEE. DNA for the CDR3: TGTGCCAGCAGCGTAGACGATCTAGGATACACAGATACGCAGTATTTT. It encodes CASSVDDLGYTDTQYF. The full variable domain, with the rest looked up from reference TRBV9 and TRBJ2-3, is DSGVTQTPKHLITATGQRVTLRCSPRSGDLSVYWYQQSLDQGLQFLIQYYNGEERAKGNILERFSAQQFPDLHSELNLSSLELGDSALYFCASSVDDLGYTDTQYFGPGTRLTVL.

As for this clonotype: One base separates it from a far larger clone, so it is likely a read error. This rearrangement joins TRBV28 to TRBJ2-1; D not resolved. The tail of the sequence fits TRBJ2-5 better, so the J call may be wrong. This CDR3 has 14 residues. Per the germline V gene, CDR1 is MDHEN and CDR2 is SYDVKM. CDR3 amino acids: CASSNAWGRVTQYF. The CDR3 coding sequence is TGTGCCAGCAGCAACGCATGGGGTAGGGTGACCCAGTACTTC.

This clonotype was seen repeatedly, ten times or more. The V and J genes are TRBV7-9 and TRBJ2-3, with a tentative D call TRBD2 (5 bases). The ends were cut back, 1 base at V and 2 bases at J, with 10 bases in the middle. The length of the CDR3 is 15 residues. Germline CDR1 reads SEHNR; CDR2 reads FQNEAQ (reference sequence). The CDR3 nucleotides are TGTGCCAGCAGCTTAGGGCGGGTGACCACAGATACGCAGTATTTT. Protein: CASSLGRVTTDTQYF.

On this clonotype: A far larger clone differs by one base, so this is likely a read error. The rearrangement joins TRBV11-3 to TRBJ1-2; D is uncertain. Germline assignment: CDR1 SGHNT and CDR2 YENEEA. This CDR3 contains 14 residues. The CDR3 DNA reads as TGTGCCAGCAGCTTAGGCAATGGGGTTTATGGCCACACCTTC. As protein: CASSLGNGVYGHTF.

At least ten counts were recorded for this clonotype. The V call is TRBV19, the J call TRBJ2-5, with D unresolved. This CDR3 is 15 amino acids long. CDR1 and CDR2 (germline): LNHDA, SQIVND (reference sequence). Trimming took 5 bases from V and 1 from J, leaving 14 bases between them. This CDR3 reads CASSYQTGPQETQYF. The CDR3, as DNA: TGTGCCAGTAGTTACCAGACGGGCCCCCAAGAGACCCAGTACTTC. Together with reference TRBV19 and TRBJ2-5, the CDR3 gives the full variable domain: DGGITQSPKYLFRKEGQNVTLSCEQNLNHDAMYWYRQDPGQGLRLIYYSQIVNDFQKGDIAEGYSVSREKKESFPLTVTSAQKNPTAFYLCASSYQTGPQETQYFGPGTRLLVL.

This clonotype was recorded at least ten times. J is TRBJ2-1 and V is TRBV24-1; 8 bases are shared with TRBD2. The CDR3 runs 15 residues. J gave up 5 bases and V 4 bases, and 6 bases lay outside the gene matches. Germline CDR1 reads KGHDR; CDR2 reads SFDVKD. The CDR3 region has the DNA TGTGCCACCAGTGAGACCGGGACTAGGCACAATGAGCAGTTCTTC. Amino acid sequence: CATSETGTRHNEQFF.

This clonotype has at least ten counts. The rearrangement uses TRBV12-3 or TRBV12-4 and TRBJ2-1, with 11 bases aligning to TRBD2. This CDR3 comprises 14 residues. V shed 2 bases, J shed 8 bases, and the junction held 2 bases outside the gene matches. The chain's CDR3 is CASSLLLAGDEQFF. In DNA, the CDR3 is TGTGCCAGCAGTTTATTACTAGCGGGAGATGAGCAGTTCTTC.

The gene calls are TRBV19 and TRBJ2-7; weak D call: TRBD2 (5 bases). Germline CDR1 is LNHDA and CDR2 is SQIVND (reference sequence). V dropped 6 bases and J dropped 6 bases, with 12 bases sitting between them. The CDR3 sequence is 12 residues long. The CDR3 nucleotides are TGTGCCAGTAGGCCTGTCCGGGGCGAGCAGTACTTC. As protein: CASRPVRGEQYF.

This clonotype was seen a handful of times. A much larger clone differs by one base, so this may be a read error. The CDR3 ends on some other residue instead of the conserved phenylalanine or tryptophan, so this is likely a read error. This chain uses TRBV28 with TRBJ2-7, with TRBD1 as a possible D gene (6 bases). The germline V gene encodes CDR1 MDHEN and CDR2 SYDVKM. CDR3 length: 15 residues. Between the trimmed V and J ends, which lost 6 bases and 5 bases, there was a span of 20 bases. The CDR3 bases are TGTGCCAGCAGGGGGGCGGCGGTTTCTGAGCACGAGCAGTACCTC. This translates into CASRGAAVSEHEQYL.

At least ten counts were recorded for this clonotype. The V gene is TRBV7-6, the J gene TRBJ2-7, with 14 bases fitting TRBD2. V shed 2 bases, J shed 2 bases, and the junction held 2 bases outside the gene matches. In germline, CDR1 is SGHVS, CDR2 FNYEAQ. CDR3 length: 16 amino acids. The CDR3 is CASSLRLAGGPYEQYF. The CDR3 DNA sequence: TGTGCCAGCAGCTTAAGACTAGCGGGAGGGCCCTACGAGCAGTACTTC.

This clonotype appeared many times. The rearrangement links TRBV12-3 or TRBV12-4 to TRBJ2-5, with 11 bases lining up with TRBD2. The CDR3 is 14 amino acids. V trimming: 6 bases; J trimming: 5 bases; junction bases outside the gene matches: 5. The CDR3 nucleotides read TGTGCCAGCAGACTAGCGGGAGTGGCTGAGACCCAGTACTTC. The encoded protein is CASRLAGVAETQYF.

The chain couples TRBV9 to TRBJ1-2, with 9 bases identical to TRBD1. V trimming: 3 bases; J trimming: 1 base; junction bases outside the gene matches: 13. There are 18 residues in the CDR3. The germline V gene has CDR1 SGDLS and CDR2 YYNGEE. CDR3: CASSARSGTGKFNYGYTF. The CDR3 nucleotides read TGTGCCAGCAGCGCCCGCTCCGGGACAGGGAAGTTTAACTATGGCTACACCTTC.

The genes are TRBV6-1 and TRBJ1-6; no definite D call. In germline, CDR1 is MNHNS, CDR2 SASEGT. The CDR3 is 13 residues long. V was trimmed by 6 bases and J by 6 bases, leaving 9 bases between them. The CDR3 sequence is CASSFRGNSPLHF. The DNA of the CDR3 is TGTGCCAGCAGCTTTAGAGGTAATTCACCCCTCCACTTT.

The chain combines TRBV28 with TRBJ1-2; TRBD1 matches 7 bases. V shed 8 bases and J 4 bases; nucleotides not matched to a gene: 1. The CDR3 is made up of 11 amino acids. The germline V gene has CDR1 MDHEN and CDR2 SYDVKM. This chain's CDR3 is CASAGGYGYTF. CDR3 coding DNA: TGTGCCAGCGCAGGGGGCTATGGCTACACCTTC.

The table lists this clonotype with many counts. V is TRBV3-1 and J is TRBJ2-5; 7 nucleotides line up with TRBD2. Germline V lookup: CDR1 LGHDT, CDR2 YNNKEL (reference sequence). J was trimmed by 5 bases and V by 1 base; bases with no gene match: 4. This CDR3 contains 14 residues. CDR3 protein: CASSQAGREETQYF. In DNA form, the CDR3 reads TGTGCCAGCAGCCAAGCGGGGCGGGAGGAGACCCAGTACTTC.

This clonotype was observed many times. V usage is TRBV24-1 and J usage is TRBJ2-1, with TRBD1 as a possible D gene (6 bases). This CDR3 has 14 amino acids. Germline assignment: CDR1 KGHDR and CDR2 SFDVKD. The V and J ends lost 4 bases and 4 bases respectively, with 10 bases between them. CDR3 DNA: TGTGCCACCAGTGAGTCACAGGGATACAATGAGCAGTTCTTC. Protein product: CATSESQGYNEQFF.

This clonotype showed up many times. The CDR3 here is CATSAAEQNTGELFF. For the CDR3, the DNA is TGTGCCACCAGCGCGGCAGAGCAAAACACCGGGGAGCTGTTTTTT. This chain connects TRBV24-1 to TRBJ2-2; D gene unclear. CDR1 is KGHDR, CDR2 SFDVKD, per germline. The germline V and J ends were trimmed by 7 bases and 2 bases, with 13 bases remaining between them. CDR3 length equals 15 residues.

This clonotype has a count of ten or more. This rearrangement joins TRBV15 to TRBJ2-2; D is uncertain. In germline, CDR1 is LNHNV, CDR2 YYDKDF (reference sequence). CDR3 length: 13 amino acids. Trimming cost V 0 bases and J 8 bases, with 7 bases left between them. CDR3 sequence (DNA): TGTGCCACCAGCAGAGATATTGCAGGGGAGCTGTTTTTT. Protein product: CATSRDIAGELFF.

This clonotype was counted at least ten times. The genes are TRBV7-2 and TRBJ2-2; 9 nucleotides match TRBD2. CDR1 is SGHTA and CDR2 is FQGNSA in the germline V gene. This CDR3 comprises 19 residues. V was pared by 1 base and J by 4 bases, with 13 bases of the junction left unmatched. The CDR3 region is CASSLGVSGSGPSTGELFF. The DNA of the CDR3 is TGTGCCAGCAGCTTAGGGGTTAGCGGGAGTGGGCCCAGCACCGGGGAGCTGTTTTTT. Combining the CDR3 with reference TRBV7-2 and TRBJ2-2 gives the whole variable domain GAGVSQSPSNKVTEKGKDVELRCDPISGHTALYWYRQSLGQGLEFLIYFQGNSAPDKSGLPSDRFSAERTGGSVSTLTIQRTQQEDSAVYLCASSLGVSGSGPSTGELFFGEGSRLTVL.

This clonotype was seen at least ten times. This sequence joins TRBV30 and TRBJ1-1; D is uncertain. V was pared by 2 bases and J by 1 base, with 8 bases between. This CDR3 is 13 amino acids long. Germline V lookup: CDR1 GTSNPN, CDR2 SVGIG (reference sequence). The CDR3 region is CAWSKTPNTEAFF. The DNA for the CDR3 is TGTGCCTGGAGTAAGACCCCGAACACTGAAGCTTTCTTT.

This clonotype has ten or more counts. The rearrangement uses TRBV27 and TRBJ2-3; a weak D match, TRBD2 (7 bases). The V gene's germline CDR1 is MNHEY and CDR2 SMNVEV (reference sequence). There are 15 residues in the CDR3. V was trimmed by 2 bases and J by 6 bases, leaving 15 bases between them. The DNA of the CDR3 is TGTGCCAGCAGTTTACTGGGGGGGGCATGGGATACGCAGTATTTT. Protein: CASSLLGGAWDTQYF.

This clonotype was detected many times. The CDR3 bases are TGTGCCGGATCTCTAGCGACCAGCACAGATACGCAGTATTTT. This codes for CAGSLATSTDTQYF. V is TRBV2 and J is TRBJ2-3, with D possibly matching TRBD2 (6 bases). Germline lookup yields CDR1 SNHLY and CDR2 FYNNEI. The germline V and J ends were trimmed by 11 bases and 0 bases, with 15 bases remaining between them. There are 14 residues in the CDR3.

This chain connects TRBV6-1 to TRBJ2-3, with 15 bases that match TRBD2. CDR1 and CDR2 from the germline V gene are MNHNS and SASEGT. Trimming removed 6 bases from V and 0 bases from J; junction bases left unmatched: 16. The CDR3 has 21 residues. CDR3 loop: CASRGSKGGLAGGRSTDTQYF. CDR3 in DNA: TGTGCCAGCAGAGGGAGCAAGGGGGGACTAGCGGGAGGCCGCAGCACAGATACGCAGTATTTT.

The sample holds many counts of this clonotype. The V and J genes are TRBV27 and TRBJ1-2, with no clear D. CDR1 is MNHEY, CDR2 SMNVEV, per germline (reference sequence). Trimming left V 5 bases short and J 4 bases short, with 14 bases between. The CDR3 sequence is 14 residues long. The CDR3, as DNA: TGTGCCAGCAGTACCACAGCTGCCTCCTATGGCTACACCTTC. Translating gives CASSTTAASYGYTF.

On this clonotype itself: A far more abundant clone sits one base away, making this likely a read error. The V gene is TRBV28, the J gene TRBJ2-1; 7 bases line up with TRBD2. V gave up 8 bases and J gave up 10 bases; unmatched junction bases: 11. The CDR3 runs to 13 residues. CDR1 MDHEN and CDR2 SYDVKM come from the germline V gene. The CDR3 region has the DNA TGTGCCAGCGCCGGGGGAGGGGTCTACGAGCAGTTCTTC. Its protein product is CASAGGGVYEQFF.

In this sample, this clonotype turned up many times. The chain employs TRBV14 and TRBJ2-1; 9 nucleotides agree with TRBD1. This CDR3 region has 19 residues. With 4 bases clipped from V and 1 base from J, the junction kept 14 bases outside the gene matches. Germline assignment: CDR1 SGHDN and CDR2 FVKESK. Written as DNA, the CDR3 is TGTGCCAGCAGCCGAACTTGGGAACAGGACAGGGGTTCCTACAATGAGCAGTTCTTC. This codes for CASSRTWEQDRGSYNEQFF.

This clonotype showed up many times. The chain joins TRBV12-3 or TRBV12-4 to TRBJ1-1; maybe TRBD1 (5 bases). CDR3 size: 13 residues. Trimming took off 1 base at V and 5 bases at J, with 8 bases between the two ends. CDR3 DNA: TGTGCCAGCAGTTTAGTTGAGGGGACTGAAGCTTTCTTT. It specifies CASSLVEGTEAFF.

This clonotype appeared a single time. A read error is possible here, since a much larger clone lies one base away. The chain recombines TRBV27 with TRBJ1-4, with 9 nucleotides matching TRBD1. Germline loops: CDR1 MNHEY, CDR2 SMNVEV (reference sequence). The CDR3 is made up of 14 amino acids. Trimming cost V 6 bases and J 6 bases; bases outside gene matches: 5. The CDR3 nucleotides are TGTGCCAGCAGGCCTGGGACAGGGTATGAAAAACTGTTTTTT. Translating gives CASRPGTGYEKLFF.